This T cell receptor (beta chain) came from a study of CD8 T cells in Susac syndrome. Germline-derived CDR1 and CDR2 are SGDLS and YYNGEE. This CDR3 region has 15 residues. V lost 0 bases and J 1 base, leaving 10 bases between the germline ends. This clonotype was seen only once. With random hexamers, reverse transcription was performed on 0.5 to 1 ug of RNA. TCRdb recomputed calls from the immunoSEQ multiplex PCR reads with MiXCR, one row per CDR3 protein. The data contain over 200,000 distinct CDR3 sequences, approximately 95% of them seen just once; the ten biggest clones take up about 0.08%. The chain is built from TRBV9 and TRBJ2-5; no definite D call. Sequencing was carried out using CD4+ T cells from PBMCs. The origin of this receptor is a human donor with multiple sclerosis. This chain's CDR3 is CASSVALGPQETQYF. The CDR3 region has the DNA TGTGCCAGCAGCGTAGCTCTAGGACCCCAAGAGACCCAGTACTTC. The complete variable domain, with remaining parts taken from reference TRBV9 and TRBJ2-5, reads DSGVTQTPKHLITATGQRVTLRCSPRSGDLSVYWYQQSLDQGLQFLIQYYNGEERAKGNILERFSAQQFPDLHSELNLSSLELGDSALYFCASSVALGPQETQYFGPGTRLLVL.